This T cell receptor beta chain originates from a study of PD-1 blockade in classical Hodgkin lymphoma. Study-wide context: Once every 2 weeks, patients received intravenous nivolumab at 3 mg/kg. Overall study findings and caveats: Patients with an early start, nivolumab under 1 year after ASCT, were excluded. Newly diagnosed patients were said to have less baseline TCR diversity than healthy donors did. Unlike CD8+ TCR diversity, which did not rise significantly by C4D1, CD4+ TCR diversity did.

Method: immunoSEQ multiplex PCR; TCRdb's copy keeps in-frame clones and lacks some. The sample records approximately 41,000 clones, around two thirds being singletons. The V and J ends lost 1 base and 4 bases respectively, with 19 bases between them. Germline assignment: CDR1 SGHDN and CDR2 FVKESK. The length of the CDR3 is 17 residues. Concerning this clone: Its antigen is undetermined.

Time point indicated: cycle 4 day 1 (C4D1), after about 6 weeks of nivolumab. Every single patient, without exception, relapsed after autologous stem cell transplantation, and brentuximab vedotin exposure varied. The TCR originated in a human donor with classical Hodgkin lymphoma. Sequenced material: peripheral blood mononuclear cells (PBMCs), taken before the fourth cycle of nivolumab. The V call is TRBV14, the J call TRBJ2-5; a weak D match, TRBD2 (7 bases). The CDR3 region is CASSQANMGGRRETQYF. The CDR3 coding sequence is TGTGCCAGCAGCCAAGCGAATATGGGGGGGCGTCGAGAGACCCAGTACTTC.